A single T cell receptor (beta chain) is shown here with its context. The antigen is undetermined. Germline trimming cut 5 bases from V and 4 bases from J; bases unmatched to any gene: 11. This CDR3 region has 17 residues. Germline V gene data show CDR1 as SGHVS and CDR2 as FQNEAQ. This sample was included in a study of T cells in localized non-small cell lung cancer. Findings and limits, study-wide: A higher density of T cells in blood coincided with extended overall survival. In adjacent lung appeared a median roughly 56 of the top 100 tumor clones. Uninvolved adjacent lung had more T cell clonality than any other tissue, topping tumor.

Data came from immunoSEQ multiplex PCR; TCRdb stores just in-frame clones and leaves some out. The sample carries just under 20,000 clones, 83% recorded once. This clonotype was obtained from a man aged 35 to 69 with stage I lung adenocarcinoma. The source was peripheral blood, collected before any cancer treatment. This chain uses TRBV7-8 with TRBJ1-3, with 10 bases fitting TRBD1. CDR3 coding DNA: TGTGCCAGCAGCCGTCTCGGGACAGGGGAATTCGGAAACACCATATATTTT. This encodes CASSRLGTGEFGNTIYF.